The 9 T cell receptor beta chains reported below all come from one sample, sequenced in a study of chemoradiotherapy in HPV16-positive cancers (dated by TCRdb to between 2020 and 2023). The method behind the library was the immunoSEQ multiplex PCR assay. What TCRdb holds here is the immuneACCESS table cut down to in-frame rearrangements. Part of the clones is not present; checked against another copy, under half of the missing clones reflect an unresolved V gene, and the others are unexplained. The sample has roughly 4,700 clones on record, roughly 88% of them singletons. The biggest ten clones account for 2% to 3% of the sample. Sequences were derived from tumor tissue, sampled from a patient who underwent chemoradiotherapy. The receptors were gathered from a human donor with HPV-associated anogenital cancer.

The rearrangement joins TRBV19 to TRBJ1-5; D possibly corresponds to TRBD1 (6 bases). The CDR3 is 17 amino acids. Trimming stripped 0 bases from V and 1 base from J, with 13 bases between. CDR1 and CDR2 (germline): LNHDA, SQIVND (reference sequence). The CDR3 DNA reads as TGTGCCAGTAGTATAGAGAGGGGGGTGCAAAGCAATCAGCCCCAGCATTTT. It yields the protein CASSIERGVQSNQPQHF.

The V gene is TRBV19, the J gene TRBJ1-5; 7 positions agree with TRBD1. Germline CDR1 reads LNHDA; CDR2 reads SQIVND (reference sequence). The CDR3 is made up of 17 amino acids. V lost 3 bases to trimming and J lost 4 bases; unmatched junction nucleotides: 12. The CDR3 spells CASSIRTGQQSNQPQHF. In DNA, the CDR3 is TGTGCCAGTAGTATCAGGACAGGCCAGCAATCTAATCAGCCCCAGCATTTT. Full variable domain (remainder filled in from reference TRBV19 and TRBJ1-5): DGGITQSPKYLFRKEGQNVTLSCEQNLNHDAMYWYRQDPGQGLRLIYYSQIVNDFQKGDIAEGYSVSREKKESFPLTVTSAQKNPTAFYLCASSIRTGQQSNQPQHFGDGTRLSIL.

The CDR3 sequence is CAIHGGANTGELFF. The CDR3 DNA sequence: TGTGCCATCCATGGGGGGGCTAACACCGGGGAGCTGTTTTTT. J is TRBJ2-2 and V is TRBV7-9, with D possibly being TRBD2 (7 bases). V was clipped by 10 bases and J by 2 bases, with 14 bases between them. In germline, CDR1 is SEHNR, CDR2 FQNEAQ (reference sequence). The CDR3 covers 14 residues.

V gene TRBV23-1 combines with J gene TRBJ2-3; TRBD2 matches at 14 bases. TRBV23-1 carries the ORF label, with uncertain function. Trimming at V came to 0 bases and at J to 0 bases, leaving 2 bases not matched to a gene. CDR3 size: 18 residues. Here the CDR3 DNA reads TGCGCCAGCAGTCAATCGGGACTAGCGGGGGCTAGCACAGATACGCAGTATTTT. The encoded protein is CASSQSGLAGASTDTQYF.

CDR3 coding DNA: TGTGCCAACCCCGCAAGACACTACGAGCAGTACTTC. Encoded protein: CANPARHYEQYF. The chain links TRBV7-3 to TRBJ2-7; D unclear. CDR1 SGHTA and CDR2 FQGTGA come from the germline V gene. V lost 10 bases to trimming and J lost 3 bases, with 13 bases between them. This CDR3 spans 12 amino acids.

This clone appeared once. The chain joins TRBV6-1 to TRBJ1-1; D may be TRBD1 (5 bases). The CDR3 totals 16 residues. Trimming took 3 bases from V and 1 from J, leaving 15 bases between them. Germline V gene lookup returns CDR1 MNHNS and CDR2 SASEGT. DNA for the CDR3: TGTGCCAGCAGTGAGATACCGGGACGGAAGAACACTGAAGCTTTCTTT. The encoded protein is CASSEIPGRKNTEAFF.

This clone was recorded only once. The V call is TRBV2, the J call TRBJ2-7, with 9 bases fitting TRBD1. With V trimmed by 6 bases and J by 6 bases, 9 bases remained unmatched. This CDR3 comprises 14 residues. Looked up from germline, CDR1 is SNHLY and CDR2 is FYNNEI. The CDR3 sequence is CASSSGTGFLEQYF. CDR3 in DNA: TGTGCCAGCAGCTCCGGGACAGGGTTTCTCGAGCAGTACTTC.

The rearrangement links TRBV21-1 to TRBJ2-3; the D call of TRBD1 is as the table states it, not checked on the DNA. TRBV21-1 represents a pseudogene. CDR3 size: 15 residues. The CDR3 DNA sequence: TGTGCCAGCAGCAAACGCAGGGTGAGCACAGATACGCAGTATTTT. Its protein product is CASSKRRVSTDTQYF.

The J gene is TRBJ2-1, the V gene TRBV2; 9 bases line up with TRBD2. The CDR3 has 15 amino acids. CDR1 SNHLY and CDR2 FYNNEI come from the germline V gene. J was trimmed by 4 bases and V by 2 bases; bases with no gene match: 3. This CDR3 reads CASSERAGGYNEQFF. CDR3 sequence (DNA): TGTGCCAGCAGTGAACGGGCGGGAGGGTACAATGAGCAGTTCTTC.